This T cell receptor (beta chain) emerged from a study of T-cell memory formation after mild COVID-19. On the study more broadly: Largely, the TCR clusters proved donor specific. Study-level findings and limits: Clones that contracted from day 15 to 85 were balanced CD4/CD8, while later expanders leaned CD4+. Clones which contracted sat mainly in CM and EM if CD4+, and in EMRA if CD8+. Within pre-infection memory, some responding clones were found, suggesting cross-reactive memory joined.

From germline, CDR1 is SGHTA and CDR2 FQGNSA. CDR3 length equals 13 residues. The V gene lost 5 bases and the J gene lost 2 bases, with 9 bases spanning the gap. This clonotype occurred a few times. Its cognate antigen is unknown. MiXCR, applied by TCRdb to the 5' RACE reads, yields one record per CDR3 protein. The table lists some 440,000 distinct CDR3 sequences, roughly 25% of them singletons. This chain connects TRBV7-2 to TRBJ1-2; D is perhaps TRBD1 (5 bases). Sequenced material: PBMCs or a T cell subset sorted from them (not recorded which). The TCR originated in an adult woman who had mild COVID-19 (a few samples of this study predate the infection). Cell type and time point are not known. The CDR3 sequence is CASSKDRNYGYTF. Here the CDR3 DNA reads TGTGCCAGCAGCAAAGACAGAAACTATGGCTACACCTTC. Complete variable domain (other parts from reference TRBV7-2 and TRBJ1-2): GAGVSQSPSNKVTEKGKDVELRCDPISGHTALYWYRQSLGQGLEFLIYFQGNSAPDKSGLPSDRFSAERTGGSVSTLTIQRTQQEDSAVYLCASSKDRNYGYTFGSGTRLTVV.